One and the same sample provided the 27 T cell receptor beta chains below, sequenced in a study of blood T cells in healthy people across ages. A sample-barcoded 5' primer and a J-beta primer mix were used in a second PCR of roughly 7 to 11 cycles. TCRdb processed the 5' RACE reads anew with MiXCR; each CDR3 protein has one entry. The data hold around 800,000 distinct CDR3 sequences, with about half observed a single time. Sequenced material: blood. The receptor set was obtained from a man at least 80 years old in good health.

This sequence joins TRBV20-1 and TRBJ1-5; a possible D gene is TRBD1 (5 bases). The CDR3 sequence is 12 residues long. Trimming took 5 bases from V and 2 from J, leaving 7 bases between them. Germline CDR1 DFQATT, CDR2 SNEGSKA (reference sequence). CDR3 coding DNA: TGCAGTGCTCCACAGGGCAATCAGCCCCAGCATTTT. It specifies CSAPQGNQPQHF.

The CDR3 reads CASSFAGEIGETQYF. DNA for the CDR3: TGTGCCAGCAGCTTCGCCGGGGAGATTGGAGAGACCCAGTACTTC. The gene calls are TRBV7-2 and TRBJ2-5, with D possibly TRBD2 on 5 matching bases. The CDR3 is made up of 15 amino acids. Germline CDR1 reads SGHTA; CDR2 reads FQGNSA. The germline V and J ends were trimmed by 3 bases and 4 bases, with 15 bases remaining between them.

The J gene is TRBJ2-3, the V gene TRBV5-1; D unclear. The CDR3 runs 13 residues. CDR1 is SGHRS and CDR2 is YFSETQ in the germline V gene. Trimming removed 1 base at V and 3 bases at J, with 6 bases between. CDR3 coding DNA: TGCGCCAGCAGCTTGAAGGTGACAGATACGCAGTATTTT. Translating it yields CASSLKVTDTQYF.

The V gene is TRBV4-1, the J gene TRBJ2-3; 7 bases match TRBD2. The CDR3 consists of 18 residues. Trimming at V came to 6 bases and at J to 2 bases, leaving 17 bases not matched to a gene. Germline V gene sequence: CDR1 MGHRA, CDR2 YSYEKL. The CDR3 sequence: CASSLRISGPLNTDTQYF. CDR3 DNA sequence: TGCGCCAGCAGTCTTCGGATTAGCGGGCCTCTTAACACAGATACGCAGTATTTT.

In its sample, this clonotype was seen a few times. The rearrangement joins TRBV20-1 to TRBJ2-3, with TRBD2 identical over 13 bases. Germline CDR1 and CDR2: DFQATT and SNEGSKA (reference sequence). With V trimmed by 3 bases and J by 6 bases, 3 bases remained unmatched. This CDR3 contains 14 residues. CDR3 DNA: TGCAGTGCTAGGACTAGCGGGAGGATCGATACGCAGTATTTT. Amino acids: CSARTSGRIDTQYF.

The sample holds a few counts of this clonotype. The chain couples TRBV11-2 to TRBJ1-2; D is undetermined. The CDR3 has 12 residues. Trimming cost V 5 bases and J 6 bases, with 10 bases left between them. CDR1 and CDR2 from the germline V gene are SGHAT and FQNNGV. The CDR3 protein is CASSPTPDGYTF. CDR3 sequence (DNA): TGTGCCAGCAGCCCCACACCGGATGGCTACACCTTC.

CDR3 bases: TGTGCCATCTTAGACAGGGGGAAAAACATTCAGTACTTC. Amino acid sequence: CAILDRGKNIQYF. The gene calls are TRBV10-3 and TRBJ2-4, with TRBD1 matching over 9 bases. The CDR3 is made up of 13 amino acids. V lost 8 bases, J lost 4 bases, and 3 bases stayed unmatched. The V gene's germline CDR1 is ENHRY and CDR2 SYGVKD.

As concerns this clonotype: The junction departs from the called germline gene at one end, perhaps through a read error. The CDR3 sequence is CASSPRGNTYNVQFF. In nucleotides, the CDR3 is TGTGCCAGCAGTCCCCGAGGAAATACCTACAATGTGCAGTTCTTC. The chain has TRBV7-9 and TRBJ2-1; D is unresolved. CDR3 length equals 15 residues. CDR1 SEHNR and CDR2 FQNEAQ come from the germline V gene (reference sequence).

The table lists this clonotype with a count of one. The rearrangement uses TRBV2 and TRBJ2-7; D uncertain. Germline V CDR1 and CDR2: SNHLY, FYNNEI. The CDR3 loop spans 11 amino acids. Trimming shortened V by 6 bases and J by 7 bases, and 10 bases separated the two germline ends. The CDR3 sequence is CASRFYNEQYF. The CDR3 DNA reads as TGTGCCAGCAGGTTCTACAATGAGCAGTACTTC. The whole variable domain, remainder taken from reference TRBV2 and TRBJ2-7, is EPEVTQTPSHQVTQMGQEVILRCVPISNHLYFYWYRQILGQKVEFLVSFYNNEISEKSEIFDDQFSVERPDGSNFTLKIRSTKLEDSAMYFCASRFYNEQYFGPGTRLTVT.

The chain carries TRBV6-6 and TRBJ2-2, with 8 bases fitting TRBD1. CDR1 is MNHNY, CDR2 SVGAGI, per germline (reference sequence). Trimming at V came to 2 bases and at J to 5 bases, leaving 4 bases not matched to a gene. CDR3 length: 15 residues. CDR3 coding DNA: TGTGCCAGCAGTTACCGAACAGGGGGAACCGGGGAGCTGTTTTTT. It encodes CASSYRTGGTGELFF.

The rearrangement joins TRBV20-1 to TRBJ1-2, with D unresolved. V gave up 3 bases and J gave up 2 bases, with 10 bases separating them. CDR3 size: 13 residues. The V gene's germline CDR1 is DFQATT and CDR2 SNEGSKA (reference sequence). The CDR3 loop reads CSARDPENYGYTF. The CDR3 coding sequence is TGCAGTGCTAGGGACCCGGAGAACTATGGCTACACCTTC.

This clonotype was counted between two and nine times. The V call is TRBV9, the J call TRBJ2-1; 8 bases map to TRBD1. V was pared by 1 base and J by 8 bases, with 11 bases of the junction left unmatched. The germline V gene has CDR1 SGDLS and CDR2 YYNGEE. This CDR3 has 16 residues. The CDR3 sequence: CASSVLGGRGQDEQFF. The CDR3 bases are TGTGCCAGCAGCGTATTAGGAGGCAGGGGGCAGGATGAGCAGTTCTTC.

Regarding this clonotype: At one of its ends the junction is not consistent with the germline gene, which may arise from a read error. The chain carries TRBV27 and TRBJ1-2; possible D gene TRBD1, 6 bases. Germline CDR1 reads MNHEY; CDR2 reads SMNVEV (reference sequence). The CDR3 is 15 amino acids. The DNA of the CDR3 is TGTGCCAGCAGTTCTTCAGGGGTATCCTTCTATGTCTACACCTTC. It encodes CASSSSGVSFYVYTF.

The DNA for the CDR3 is TGTGCCAGCAGCAGGGGGGACAGAACCTCCTACGAGCAGTACTTC. This sequence encodes CASSRGDRTSYEQYF. The chain recombines TRBV9 with TRBJ2-7, with D possibly matching TRBD1 (7 bases). This CDR3 spans 15 amino acids. V lost 4 bases to trimming and J lost 0 bases, with 14 bases between them. Germline CDR1 SGDLS, CDR2 YYNGEE.

In this sample, this clonotype turned up a few times. The chain has TRBV6-1 and TRBJ2-6; 10 nucleotides align to TRBD1. The J segment lost 4 bases and the V segment lost 6 bases, leaving 9 bases of the junction unmatched. This CDR3 is 17 amino acids long. Germline CDR1 MNHNS, CDR2 SASEGT. The DNA for the CDR3 is TGTGCCAGCAGGACAGGGGGCAACCCCCGCGGGGCCAACGTCCTGACTTTC. The encoded protein is CASRTGGNPRGANVLTF.

This chain links TRBV7-2 with TRBJ2-1; 7 nucleotides agree with TRBD2. Germline CDR1 is SGHTA and CDR2 is FQGNSA. Germline trimming cut 1 base from V and 7 bases from J; bases unmatched to any gene: 4. The CDR3 covers 14 residues. CDR3 protein: CASSLETSKNEQFF. The DNA of the CDR3 is TGTGCCAGCAGCTTAGAGACTAGCAAGAATGAGCAGTTCTTC.

With respect to this clonotype: The germline gene is not matched at one end of the junction; a read error may be the cause. This chain links TRBV29-1 with TRBJ1-4; no definite D call. Germline CDR1 is SQVTM and CDR2 is ANQGSEA. There are 12 residues in the CDR3. Here the CDR3 DNA reads TGCAGCGTTGGGAGGATGCGGGAAAGACTGTTTTTT. Protein: CSVGRMRERLFF. Supplemented by reference TRBV29-1 and TRBJ1-4, the full variable domain reads SAVISQKPSRDICQRGTSLTIQCQVDSQVTMMFWYRQQPGQSLTLIATANQGSEATYESGFVIDKFPISRPNLTFSTLTVSNMSPEDSSIYLCSVGRMRERLFFGSGTQLSVL.

The chain joins TRBV14 to TRBJ2-3; weak D call: TRBD1 (6 bases). Per the germline V gene, CDR1 is SGHDN and CDR2 is FVKESK. V was pared by 1 base and J by 3 bases, with 8 bases between. This CDR3 region has 14 residues. For the CDR3, the DNA is TGTGCCAGCAGCCAAGTACAGGGAACAGATACGCAGTATTTT. As protein: CASSQVQGTDTQYF. The full variable domain, its missing parts supplied by reference TRBV14 and TRBJ2-3, is EAGVTQFPSHSVIEKGQTVTLRCDPISGHDNLYWYRRVMGKEIKFLLHFVKESKQDESGMPNNRFLAERTGGTYSTLKVQPAELEDSGVYFCASSQVQGTDTQYFGPGTRLTVL.

The chain uses TRBV29-1 and TRBJ2-1, with 11 positions matching TRBD2. Germline trimming cut 4 bases from V and 7 bases from J; bases unmatched to any gene: 3. Germline V lookup: CDR1 SQVTM, CDR2 ANQGSEA. The CDR3 runs to 13 residues. The CDR3 sequence: CSVVAGGWNEQFF. The DNA of the CDR3 is TGCAGCGTTGTAGCGGGGGGGTGGAATGAGCAGTTCTTC.

The sample holds one count of this clonotype. This sequence joins TRBV4-3 and TRBJ2-6; 10 nucleotides agree with TRBD1. The CDR3 runs 18 residues. V lost 2 bases to trimming and J lost 4 bases; unmatched junction nucleotides: 8. CDR1 is LGHNA and CDR2 is YSLEER in the germline V gene. The CDR3 reads CASSQLRQGASGANVLTF. CDR3 bases: TGCGCCAGCAGCCAACTGAGACAGGGGGCGTCCGGGGCCAACGTCCTGACTTTC.

The chain carries TRBV28 and TRBJ2-7; D unresolved. Matching the DNA end better, TRBJ2-5 makes the J call doubtful. CDR3 length: 14 amino acids. The germline V gene encodes CDR1 MDHEN and CDR2 SYDVKM. For the CDR3, the DNA is TGTGCCAGCAGTTTATTCACAGCGTCTGAGACCCAGTACTTC. It codes for CASSLFTASETQYF.

J is TRBJ2-7 and V is TRBV7-9; D unclear. Between the trimmed V and J ends, which lost 0 bases and 6 bases, there was a span of 9 bases. The CDR3 is 13 amino acids. Germline CDR1 is SEHNR and CDR2 is FQNEAQ (reference sequence). The CDR3 sequence: CASSLAGSSEQYF. The CDR3 DNA sequence: TGTGCCAGCAGCTTAGCGGGCAGTAGCGAGCAGTACTTC.

Of note for this clonotype: One junction end does not reproduce the germline sequence, and a read error may be involved. The chain employs TRBV13 and TRBJ2-1; 9 positions agree with TRBD2. Germline V gene sequence: CDR1 PRHDT, CDR2 FYEKMQ (reference sequence). The CDR3 is 17 residues long. The DNA of the CDR3 is TGTGCCAGCAGCTTATTTAGCGGGGGCCCTAGCTACAATGGGCAGTTCTTC. Translation gives CASSLFSGGPSYNGQFF.

CDR3 protein: CSASRGQGKETQYF. CDR3 sequence (DNA): TGCAGTGCTAGCCGCGGACAGGGGAAAGAGACCCAGTACTTC. The J gene is TRBJ2-4, the V gene TRBV20-1; the match to TRBD1 covers 9 bases. The DNA end is more similar to TRBJ2-5, so the J call may be wrong. The CDR3 sequence is 14 residues long. Germline lookup yields CDR1 DFQATT and CDR2 SNEGSKA (reference sequence).

V usage is TRBV20-1 and J usage is TRBJ2-3, with D maybe TRBD1 (5 bases). Between the trimmed V and J ends, which lost 1 base and 4 bases, there was a span of 9 bases. The germline V gene encodes CDR1 DFQATT and CDR2 SNEGSKA (reference sequence). The CDR3 consists of 13 residues. CDR3: CSARVQGADTQYF. Written as DNA, the CDR3 is TGCAGTGCTAGAGTTCAGGGCGCAGATACGCAGTATTTT.

The chain has TRBV5-1 and TRBJ2-1; no reliable D call. Germline V gene data show CDR1 as SGHRS and CDR2 as YFSETQ. Trimming removed 0 bases at V and 0 bases at J, with 22 bases between. The CDR3 consists of 20 residues. The CDR3 here is CASSLAAYQDAPSSYNEQFF. CDR3 coding DNA: TGCGCCAGCAGCTTGGCGGCCTACCAGGACGCTCCGAGCTCCTACAATGAGCAGTTCTTC.

The chain combines TRBV5-6 with TRBJ1-1; D unresolved. The CDR3 is 15 residues long. V shed 3 bases and J shed 1 base, with 13 bases lying between them. CDR1 SGHDT and CDR2 YYEEEE come from the germline V gene. CDR3 protein: CASSSDIGQNTEAFF. The CDR3, as DNA: TGTGCCAGCAGCTCGGATATCGGCCAGAACACTGAAGCTTTCTTT.